These 28 T cell receptor beta chains came from one sample sequenced in a study of shared clonotypes between healthy human individuals. Method: immunoSEQ multiplex PCR; TCRdb's copy keeps in-frame clones and lacks some. The table shows 2 million to 2.5 million clones, with 93% occurring only once. Sequenced: naive CD4+ T cells from PBMCs. The sample's subset: CD45RA+ positively selected. The receptors stem from a man aged 18-30 years in good health. Some clones in this sample may be carry-over from other donors' samples.

V gene TRBV11-3 combines with J gene TRBJ2-1, with D tentatively TRBD2 (5 bases). Per the germline V gene, CDR1 is SGHNT and CDR2 is YENEEA. Trimming cost V 5 bases and J 7 bases, with 12 bases left between them. The CDR3 spans 13 residues. This chain's CDR3 is CASSPTPGNEQFF. In DNA form, the CDR3 reads TGTGCCAGCAGCCCGACGCCGGGGAATGAGCAGTTCTTC.

This clone was observed a single time. The chain couples TRBV6-5 to TRBJ1-3, with D tentatively TRBD1 (5 bases). With 3 bases removed from V and 0 bases from J, the gap between germline ends came to 12 bases. Looked up from germline, CDR1 is MNHEY and CDR2 is SVGAGI. CDR3 length equals 16 residues. CDR3 in amino acids: CASSYAAGSSGNTIYF. The CDR3 nucleotides are TGTGCCAGCAGTTATGCGGCAGGGAGCTCTGGAAACACCATATATTTT.

The chain employs TRBV7-3 and TRBJ2-5, with 11 nucleotides matching TRBD2. Germline V lookup: CDR1 SGHTA, CDR2 FQGTGA. The CDR3 runs to 16 residues. V trimming: 3 bases; J trimming: 1 base; junction bases outside the gene matches: 4. The CDR3 DNA reads TGTGCCAGCAGCTTTGGGACTAGCGGACCCCAAGAGACCCAGTACTTC. It is translated as CASSFGTSGPQETQYF.

The V call is TRBV4-3, the J call TRBJ2-3; D might be TRBD2 (5 bases). This CDR3 region has 14 residues. V lost 0 bases and J lost 4, with 8 bases in between. Looked up from germline, CDR1 is LGHNA and CDR2 is YSLEER. The CDR3 DNA is TGCGCCAGCAGCCAAGACGAGAGGGCAGATACGCAGTATTTT. It specifies CASSQDERADTQYF.

V gene TRBV7-7 combines with J gene TRBJ2-2; 9 bases line up with TRBD2. CDR3 length equals 15 residues. Per germline, CDR1 SSHAT and CDR2 FNYEAQ (reference sequence). The V segment lost 1 base and the J segment 7 bases; nucleotides outside the gene matches: 4. As DNA, the CDR3 is TGTGCCAGCAGCTTAGAAGCGGGAGGAAACGGGGAGCTGTTTTTT. Its translation: CASSLEAGGNGELFF.

V usage is TRBV9 and J usage is TRBJ2-1, with D tentatively TRBD2 (6 bases). V was clipped by 4 bases and J by 0 bases, with 14 bases between them. Germline loops: CDR1 SGDLS, CDR2 YYNGEE. The CDR3 length is 16 residues. The CDR3 sequence: CASSSRAAGSYNEQFF. In DNA form, the CDR3 reads TGTGCCAGCAGCTCACGTGCAGCGGGCTCCTACAATGAGCAGTTCTTC.

The chain is built from TRBV5-1 and TRBJ2-1; 12 nucleotides align to TRBD2. The CDR3 extends over 16 amino acids. Germline CDR1 reads SGHRS; CDR2 reads YFSETQ. The V gene end was trimmed by 3 bases and the J gene end by 6 bases; junction bases not matched to a gene: 7. DNA of the CDR3: TGCGCCAGCAGCTCGGGCGGACTAGCGGGGAGCAATGAGCAGTTCTTC. It codes for CASSSGGLAGSNEQFF.

This chain connects TRBV14 to TRBJ1-1; no definite D call. Per the germline V gene, CDR1 is SGHDN and CDR2 is FVKESK. Trimming left V 0 bases short and J 0 bases short, with 14 bases between. CDR3 size: 17 residues. CDR3: CASSQDGVLGMNTEAFF. CDR3 in DNA: TGTGCCAGCAGCCAAGATGGGGTTCTCGGAATGAACACTGAAGCTTTCTTT.

V is TRBV4-1 and J is TRBJ1-2; D call uncertain. V lost 2 bases, J lost 8 bases, and 9 bases lay in between. CDR1 MGHRA and CDR2 YSYEKL come from the germline V gene. This CDR3 is 12 amino acids long. The CDR3 protein is CASSQKGLGYTF. CDR3 DNA sequence: TGCGCCAGCAGCCAAAAGGGATTGGGCTACACCTTC.

This chain connects TRBV15 to TRBJ1-4; 8 positions agree with TRBD1. Germline V lookup: CDR1 LNHNV, CDR2 YYDKDF (reference sequence). The CDR3 totals 13 residues. V trimming: 4 bases; J trimming: 15 bases; junction bases outside the gene matches: 10. The DNA of the CDR3 is TGTGCCACCAGCATAAGAGACAGGGGCGAAATGTTTTTT. This sequence encodes CATSIRDRGEMFF.

V gene TRBV28 combines with J gene TRBJ1-4; D is ambiguous. V was cut by 2 bases and J by 4 bases, with 11 bases left in between. Germline V gene sequence: CDR1 MDHEN, CDR2 SYDVKM. The CDR3 loop spans 15 amino acids. CDR3 amino acids: CASSLESGYNEKLFF. DNA for the CDR3: TGTGCCAGCAGTTTAGAATCAGGTTATAATGAAAAACTGTTTTTT.

The rearrangement uses TRBV28 and TRBJ1-2, with unresolved D. The CDR3 totals 16 residues. V lost 5 bases to trimming and J lost 4 bases, with 20 bases between them. The germline V gene has CDR1 MDHEN and CDR2 SYDVKM. The chain's CDR3 is CASSPSMARLGYGYTF. The CDR3 coding sequence is TGTGCCAGCAGTCCCAGTATGGCGAGATTGGGCTATGGCTACACCTTC.

CDR3 sequence reads: CASSLAGTGGYTEAFF. CDR3 sequence (DNA): TGTGCCAGCAGCTTAGCCGGGACGGGAGGTTACACTGAAGCTTTCTTT. The chain is built from TRBV7-2 and TRBJ1-1; maybe TRBD1 (5 bases). V was shortened by 0 bases and J by 3 bases, with 14 bases between the two germline ends. CDR1 and CDR2 from the germline V gene are SGHTA and FQGNSA. The CDR3 runs to 16 residues.

The gene calls are TRBV5-1 and TRBJ2-3; D is unresolved. CDR1 SGHRS and CDR2 YFSETQ come from the germline V gene. The CDR3 has 15 residues. Trimming removed 0 bases from V and 0 bases from J, with 8 bases in between. CDR3 region: CASSLDAVSTDTQYF. DNA for the CDR3: TGCGCCAGCAGCTTGGATGCAGTTAGCACAGATACGCAGTATTTT.

The V call is TRBV5-1, the J call TRBJ2-5, with 11 bases matching TRBD2. TRBJ2-7 matches the DNA end more closely, so the J call is doubtful. Germline V gene data show CDR1 as SGHRS and CDR2 as YFSETQ. CDR3 length equals 15 residues. CDR3 protein: CASRMGLAEFYEQYF. The CDR3 DNA is TGCGCCAGCAGAATGGGACTAGCGGAATTCTACGAGCAGTACTTC.

This rearrangement joins TRBV7-2 to TRBJ1-5; D is undetermined. CDR3 size: 15 residues. Germline V gene sequence: CDR1 SGHTA, CDR2 FQGNSA. V lost 4 bases and J lost 1, with 11 bases in between. CDR3 nucleotide sequence: TGTGCCAGCAGCTCCCTATCTGGGAGCAATCAGCCCCAGCATTTT. Translated, it gives CASSSLSGSNQPQHF.

The chain combines TRBV29-1 with TRBJ2-3; 9 nucleotides line up with TRBD1. CDR1 and CDR2 (germline): SQVTM, ANQGSEA. The junction had 7 bases not matched to a gene; V was cut back by 3 bases and J by 6 bases. The length of the CDR3 is 14 residues. CDR3 residues: CSVDGTGTTDTQYF. CDR3 coding DNA: TGCAGCGTTGACGGGACAGGGACCACCGATACGCAGTATTTT.

The V gene is TRBV5-1, the J gene TRBJ2-3; 9 bases line up with TRBD2. V lost 0 bases and J lost 4; bases outside the gene matches: 6. Germline V gene data show CDR1 as SGHRS and CDR2 as YFSETQ. The CDR3 covers 16 residues. CDR3 bases: TGCGCCAGCAGCTTGGTGGCGGGAGGGGCGGCAGATACGCAGTATTTT. Protein sequence: CASSLVAGGAADTQYF.

The V call is TRBV4-2, the J call TRBJ2-1; tentative D call: TRBD1 (7 bases). V was pared by 2 bases and J by 4 bases, with 24 bases between. The CDR3 has 19 amino acids. Per the germline V gene, CDR1 is LGHNA and CDR2 is YNFKEQ. Written as DNA, the CDR3 is TGTGCCAGCAGCCAAAGGACCAGGGGGGCGACCGGAGCTTACAATGAGCAGTTCTTC. Protein product: CASSQRTRGATGAYNEQFF.

The chain carries TRBV5-6 and TRBJ1-2; a possible D gene is TRBD1 (5 bases). Germline lookup yields CDR1 SGHDT and CDR2 YYEEEE. V gave up 4 bases and J gave up 3 bases, with 10 bases separating them. This CDR3 contains 13 residues. CDR3 sequence reads: CASSRDGDYGYTF. The CDR3 DNA reads TGTGCCAGCAGCCGGGACGGCGACTATGGCTACACCTTC.

The chain links TRBV7-2 to TRBJ2-1; 9 positions match TRBD2. Germline V lookup: CDR1 SGHTA, CDR2 FQGNSA. V was pared by 1 base and J by 0 bases, with 7 bases of the junction left unmatched. CDR3 length equals 18 residues. CDR3 coding DNA: TGTGCCAGCAGCTTAGACTCTAGCGGGGCAAACTCCTACAATGAGCAGTTCTTC. As protein: CASSLDSSGANSYNEQFF.

The chain is built from TRBV6-5 and TRBJ2-1; TRBD1 might be the D (5 bases). Germline V CDR1 and CDR2: MNHEY, SVGAGI. V lost 4 bases and J 0 bases, leaving 13 bases between the germline ends. The CDR3 is made up of 16 amino acids. CDR3 coding DNA: TGTGCCAGCAGTTCAGGGTGGCGAAGCTCCTACAATGAGCAGTTCTTC. Amino acid sequence: CASSSGWRSSYNEQFF.

V usage is TRBV7-8 and J usage is TRBJ2-7; D gene uncertain. The germline V gene encodes CDR1 SGHVS and CDR2 FQNEAQ. This CDR3 has 14 amino acids. The ends were cut back, 1 base at V and 0 bases at J, with 7 bases in the middle. CDR3 region: CASSLGHSSYEQYF. CDR3 nucleotides: TGTGCCAGCAGCTTAGGGCACAGCTCCTACGAGCAGTACTTC.

The chain uses TRBV4-2 and TRBJ2-3; D perhaps matches TRBD2 (6 bases). CDR3 length: 18 amino acids. Germline lookup yields CDR1 LGHNA and CDR2 YNFKEQ. The V end was cut by 0 bases, the J end by 3 bases, with 19 bases between. This CDR3 is CASSQDKWRAEKTDTQYF. CDR3 nucleotides: TGTGCCAGCAGCCAAGATAAATGGAGGGCGGAGAAAACAGATACGCAGTATTTT.

The chain uses TRBV4-2 and TRBJ2-1, with D hard to call. CDR3 length equals 11 residues. The germline gives CDR1 LGHNA, CDR2 YNFKEQ. V was cut by 7 bases and J by 9 bases, with 10 bases left in between. CDR3 nucleotides: TGTGCCAGCAACCACGGCGCTGAGCAGTTCTTC. This encodes CASNHGAEQFF.

Only a few counts were recorded for this clone. The J gene is TRBJ2-2, the V gene TRBV5-4; D ambiguous. The CDR3 consists of 12 residues. Trimming left V 2 bases short and J 3 bases short, with 2 bases between. Germline V gene lookup returns CDR1 SGHNT and CDR2 YYREEE (reference sequence). CDR3 protein: CASSFYTGELFF. DNA for the CDR3: TGTGCCAGCAGCTTCTACACCGGGGAGCTGTTTTTT.

The chain combines TRBV27 with TRBJ2-7, with TRBD2 as a possible D gene (5 bases). CDR3 length: 13 amino acids. CDR1 is MNHEY, CDR2 SMNVEV, per germline (reference sequence). Trimming removed 7 bases at V and 5 bases at J, with 15 bases between. CDR3 bases: TGTGCCAGCACCTCTGGGAGAATCGACGAGCAGTACTTC. Protein: CASTSGRIDEQYF.

The sample holds a few counts of this clone. The V and J genes are TRBV25-1 and TRBJ1-1; D is possibly TRBD1 (5 bases). Germline loops: CDR1 MGHDK, CDR2 SYGVNS. Trimming left V 0 bases short and J 7 bases short, with 9 bases between. The CDR3 length is 13 residues. CDR3 nucleotide sequence: TGTGCCAGCAGTGAATATATGGGGGGTGAAGCTTTCTTT. Translated: CASSEYMGGEAFF.